This TCR beta chain was sequenced for a study of shared clonotypes between healthy human individuals. As regards this clone: The antigen remains undetermined.

The study, taken as a whole, reports: The study drew on few donors, limiting represented genetic and exposure-history diversity.

The assay used deep level. Measured with immunoSEQ multiplex PCR; TCRdb has only the in-frame clones, and not every one. This table holds a few million clones, 90% to 95% found once. V shed 4 bases and J shed 6 bases, with 19 bases lying between them. The CDR3 is 15 residues long. In germline, CDR1 is SGHRS, CDR2 YFSETQ. Sequenced sample: naive CD4+ T cells from PBMCs. As for subset: CD45RA+ positively selected. This TCR derives from a man younger than 35 in good health. Some clones in this sample may be carry-over from other donors' samples. This rearrangement joins TRBV5-1 to TRBJ1-2; D is ambiguous. The CDR3 nucleotides are TGCGCCAGCAGCACAGACCCATCGCAGCGGGATGGCTACACCTTC. This translates into CASSTDPSQRDGYTF. The full variable domain, with the rest looked up from reference TRBV5-1 and TRBJ1-2, is KAGVTQTPRYLIKTRGQQVTLSCSPISGHRSVSWYQQTPGQGLQFLFEYFSETQRNKGNFPGRFSGRQFSNSRSEMNVSTLELGDSALYLCASSTDPSQRDGYTFGSGTRLTVV.